Listed below are T cell receptor beta chains from one sample, sequenced in a study of Ad26.COV2.S vaccination and SARS-CoV-2 variants. Some clones are missing from TCRdb's copy, which holds only in-frame ones; the method was immunoSEQ multiplex PCR. The data hold about 97,000 clones, with 80% observed a single time. This specimen was peripheral blood, taken after recovery from COVID-19. Receptors were obtained from a human donor who had recovered from COVID-19. Both conserved end residues are part of each CDR3. A D gene is named only where the DNA matches it firmly. Part of the rows lack a size; the others show once, few, many or a class for expanded clones.

V: TRBV23-1; J: TRBJ2-2; size: -; D: -; DNA: TGCGCCAGCAGTCAATCGGAGCCGAACACCGGGGAGCTGTTTTTT; CDR3: CASSQSEPNTGELFF
V: TRBV5-4; J: TRBJ2-1; size: once; D: -; DNA: TGTGCCAGCAGCTTGTCAGGGGCCAATGAGCAGTTCTTC; CDR3: CASSLSGANEQFF
V: TRBV29-1; J: TRBJ2-3; size: -; D: -; DNA: TGCAGCGTTGCCGTCGGGGACCTGACAGATACGCAGTATTTT; CDR3: CSVAVGDLTDTQYF
V: TRBV4-2; J: TRBJ1-1; size: -; D: -; DNA: TGTGCCAGCAGCCGCACTCCTGCGGGTGCTGAAGCTTTCTTT; CDR3: CASSRTPAGAEAFF
V: TRBV5-1; J: TRBJ1-6; size: once; D: -; DNA: TGCGCCAGCAGCAGCGGGGCTGAAAATTCACCCCTCCACTTT; CDR3: CASSSGAENSPLHF
V: TRBV7-9; J: TRBJ2-1; size: -; D: -; DNA: TGTGCCAGCAGCTTAGCTAGTTTGCAGGCGGTCACACACAATGAGCAGTTCTTC; CDR3: CASSLASLQAVTHNEQFF
V: TRBV30; J: TRBJ2-3; size: -; D: TRBD2; DNA: TGTGCCTGGAGGGCGGGGGGTGGTAGAGATACGCAGTATTTT; CDR3: CAWRAGGGRDTQYF
V: TRBV5-5; J: TRBJ2-1; size: -; D: -; DNA: TGTGCCAGCAGCTTAGAGCTCCTGGACAATGAGCAGTTCTTC; CDR3: CASSLELLDNEQFF
V: TRBV28; J: TRBJ2-7; size: -; D: -; DNA: TGTGCCAGCAGGGCCCGCCTCGACGAGCAGTACTTC; CDR3: CASRARLDEQYF
V: TRBV30; J: TRBJ1-6; size: -; D: TRBD1; DNA: TGTGCCTGGAGTGTACATAGCGGGACAGAGAGCTCACCCCTCCACTTT; CDR3: CAWSVHSGTESSPLHF
V: TRBV30; J: TRBJ2-1; size: -; D: -; DNA: TGTGCCTGGCGACGACAGGCCAGCTCCTACAATGAGCAGTTCTTC; CDR3: CAWRRQASSYNEQFF
V: TRBV5-5; J: TRBJ1-4; size: once; D: TRBD1; DNA: TGTGCCAGCAGCTTGGTAGGGGGCTCTAATGAAAAACTGTTTTTT; CDR3: CASSLVGGSNEKLFF
V: TRBV5-1; J: TRBJ2-2; size: -; D: -; DNA: TGCGCCAGCAGCTTGGATATTACCGGGGAGCTGTTTTTT; CDR3: CASSLDITGELFF
V: TRBV28; J: TRBJ1-4; size: -; D: -; DNA: TGTGCCAGCTTAGAGGCAGGGGCTAATGAAAAACTGTTTTTT; CDR3: CASLEAGANEKLFF
V: TRBV5-1; J: TRBJ1-4; size: -; D: TRBD1; DNA: TGCGCCAGCAGCTTGGCCGGGGACAGAGAAAAACTGTTTTTT; CDR3: CASSLAGDREKLFF
V: TRBV19; J: TRBJ1-4; size: -; D: TRBD1; DNA: TGTGCCAGTAGTGGAGGGGGCCTTTTGAATGAAAAACTGTTTTTT; CDR3: CASSGGGLLNEKLFF
V: TRBV7-2; J: TRBJ2-6; size: -; D: -; DNA: TGTGCCAGCAGCGCCCCCGGCGGGGCCAACGTCCTGACTTTC; CDR3: CASSAPGGANVLTF
V: TRBV11-2; J: TRBJ2-7; size: few; D: -; DNA: TGTGCCAGCAGCAACCCGGGACACAAAAATCCTTCCTACGAGCAGTACTTC; CDR3: CASSNPGHKNPSYEQYF
V: TRBV28; J: TRBJ1-5; size: -; D: -; DNA: TGTGCCAGCAGAACGGGGGACTGGGATAGCAATCAGCCCCAGCATTTT; CDR3: CASRTGDWDSNQPQHF
V: TRBV29-1; J: TRBJ2-5; size: -; D: -; DNA: TGCAGCGTCCTTACGACAGGAGGGGAAGAGACCCAGTACTTC; CDR3: CSVLTTGGEETQYF
V: TRBV5-4; J: TRBJ2-7; size: -; D: TRBD1; DNA: TGTGCCAGCAGCCCTCGGTCCGGGACAGGGTACGAGCAGTACTTC; CDR3: CASSPRSGTGYEQYF
V: TRBV2; J: TRBJ1-6; size: -; D: -; DNA: TGTGCCAGCAGCGGGGGGTTGTTCGGGAATTCACCCCTCCACTTT; CDR3: CASSGGLFGNSPLHF
V: TRBV28; J: TRBJ1-5; size: -; D: -; DNA: TGTGCCAGTGTCCGGGGGACTGGGTATAGCAATCAGCCCCAGCATTTT; CDR3: CASVRGTGYSNQPQHF
V: TRBV11-1; J: TRBJ2-1; size: -; D: -; DNA: TGTGCCAGCAGCTGGAGGGGGGATGAGCAGTTCTTC; CDR3: CASSWRGDEQFF
V: TRBV2; J: TRBJ2-2; size: once; D: -; DNA: TGTGCCAGCCGCATAGGCCGCGGGCGCACCGGGGAGCTGTTTTTT; CDR3: CASRIGRGRTGELFF
V: TRBV27; J: TRBJ2-5; size: once; D: -; DNA: TGTGCCAGCGGACCTGGGCCCCAGGAAGAGACCCAGTACTTC; CDR3: CASGPGPQEETQYF
V: TRBV5-1; J: TRBJ1-6; size: few; D: TRBD1; DNA: TGCGCCAGCCGGGATGGGACAGGGAACAATTCACCCCTCCACTTT; CDR3: CASRDGTGNNSPLHF